One and the same sample provided the 17 T cell receptor beta chains below, sequenced in a study of cytomegalovirus exposure and HLA in healthy donors. The primer mix had 60 Vbeta and 13 Jbeta primers. The table came from immunoSEQ multiplex PCR; TCRdb's copy has only in-frame clones and leaves some out. The sample yields 100,000 to 120,000 clones, 75% to 80% seen once. The sample was PBMCs. All receptors come from a woman in her 30s in good health and CMV-seronegative.

The rearrangement links TRBV29-1 to TRBJ2-5; 7 bases map to TRBD1. Trimming took 7 bases from V and 9 from J; bases not matched to a gene: 2. Germline V gives CDR1 SQVTM, CDR2 ANQGSEA. This CDR3 region has 9 residues. The CDR3 DNA reads TGCAGCGCGGGGACAGCCCAGTACTTC. As protein: CSAGTAQYF.

There are a few counts of this clone. The V and J genes are TRBV28 and TRBJ2-3, with a weak D call TRBD1 (5 bases). The length of the CDR3 is 18 residues. V lost 0 bases, J lost 5 bases, and 21 bases lay in between. The germline gives CDR1 MDHEN, CDR2 SYDVKM. The DNA of the CDR3 is TGTGCCAGCAGTTTATGGGTGCCCCGAGACAGAGGAAAAGATACGCAGTATTTT. Protein: CASSLWVPRDRGKDTQYF.

This chain connects TRBV27 to TRBJ2-7; tentative D call: TRBD2 (5 bases). The CDR3 is 14 amino acids. V lost 10 bases and J 0 bases, leaving 16 bases between the germline ends. Germline V CDR1 and CDR2: MNHEY, SMNVEV (reference sequence). In DNA, the CDR3 is TGTGCCACCGGTTACCCGGGGAGCTCCTACGAGCAGTACTTC. It translates to CATGYPGSSYEQYF.

This chain links TRBV4-1 with TRBJ2-6; possible D gene TRBD1, 5 bases. This CDR3 contains 17 residues. Trimming took 0 bases from V and 0 from J, leaving 9 bases between them. Per germline, CDR1 MGHRA and CDR2 YSYEKL. CDR3 in DNA: TGCGCCAGCAGCCAAGATCAGGGCTTCTCTGGGGCCAACGTCCTGACTTTC. Translation: CASSQDQGFSGANVLTF.

The DNA for the CDR3 is TGCAGCGCAACAGGGGGGGGGCCCCAGCATTTT. This codes for CSATGGGPQHF. The J gene is TRBJ1-5, the V gene TRBV29-1, with 8 bases aligning to TRBD1. The CDR3 has 11 residues. Germline V lookup: CDR1 SQVTM, CDR2 ANQGSEA. The V and J ends lost 7 bases and 9 bases, in that order; junction bases with no gene match: 5.

The chain employs TRBV13 and TRBJ2-1, with 7 bases that match TRBD1. Germline CDR1 reads PRHDT; CDR2 reads FYEKMQ (reference sequence). The CDR3 is 13 amino acids. With 5 bases clipped from V and 4 bases from J, the junction kept 2 bases outside the gene matches. The DNA of the CDR3 is TGTGCCAGCAGCACACAGGGGTACAATGAGCAGTTCTTC. This codes for CASSTQGYNEQFF.

This chain uses TRBV19 with TRBJ2-2, with D hard to call. Germline CDR1 is LNHDA and CDR2 is SQIVND (reference sequence). Trimming shortened V by 5 bases and J by 3 bases, and 13 bases separated the two germline ends. The CDR3 is made up of 15 amino acids. The DNA of the CDR3 is TGTGCCAGTAGTTCCATTAAGCCGTACACCGGGGAGCTGTTTTTT. This translates into CASSSIKPYTGELFF. Full variable domain (outside the CDR3, taken from reference TRBV19 and TRBJ2-2): DGGITQSPKYLFRKEGQNVTLSCEQNLNHDAMYWYRQDPGQGLRLIYYSQIVNDFQKGDIAEGYSVSREKKESFPLTVTSAQKNPTAFYLCASSSIKPYTGELFFGEGSRLTVL.

The genes are TRBV29-1 and TRBJ1-4, with D possibly TRBD1 on 5 matching bases. V was cut by 6 bases and J by 5 bases, with 16 bases left in between. The CDR3 runs 14 residues. CDR1 and CDR2 (germline): SQVTM, ANQGSEA. The CDR3 sequence: CSVEVGRGNEKLFF. CDR3 sequence (DNA): TGCAGCGTCGAGGTGGGTCGGGGGAATGAAAAACTGTTTTTT.

The rearrangement uses TRBV6-6 and TRBJ2-5; D is perhaps TRBD1 (6 bases). The V gene lost 6 bases and the J gene lost 5 bases, with 19 bases spanning the gap. The CDR3 consists of 15 residues. Germline loops: CDR1 MNHNY, CDR2 SVGAGI (reference sequence). The CDR3 nucleotides read TGTGCCAGCAGCCCAGAAAACGGACAGTTGGAGACCCAGTACTTC. This sequence encodes CASSPENGQLETQYF.

The chain employs TRBV5-1 and TRBJ1-4, with D possibly TRBD1 on 5 matching bases. In germline, CDR1 is SGHRS, CDR2 YFSETQ. V lost 1 base, J lost 7 bases, and 11 bases lay in between. The CDR3 consists of 14 residues. The CDR3 sequence: CASSLPGTGEKLFF. In DNA, the CDR3 is TGCGCCAGCAGCTTGCCCGGGACTGGTGAAAAACTGTTTTTT.

The chain carries TRBV15 and TRBJ2-7, with D perhaps matching TRBD1 (7 bases). V lost 5 bases, J lost 2 bases, and 16 bases lay in between. Per germline, CDR1 LNHNV and CDR2 YYDKDF (reference sequence). The CDR3 length is 15 residues. DNA for the CDR3: TGTGCCACCAGCGGAGGGGACAGTCGAACCTACGAGCAGTACTTC. Protein sequence: CATSGGDSRTYEQYF.

The chain recombines TRBV7-2 with TRBJ2-1; 8 nucleotides line up with TRBD2. The CDR3 loop spans 17 amino acids. The junction had 10 bases not matched to a gene; V was cut back by 2 bases and J by 4 bases. CDR1 is SGHTA, CDR2 FQGNSA, per germline. The CDR3 reads CASSLQGRLAGYNEQFF. CDR3 bases: TGTGCCAGCAGCTTACAGGGTAGGCTAGCGGGTTACAATGAGCAGTTCTTC.

J is TRBJ1-1 and V is TRBV19; D may be TRBD1 (6 bases). The CDR3 runs 15 residues. Deletions cut 6 bases from V and 3 bases from J, with 17 bases between. Germline V lookup: CDR1 LNHDA, CDR2 SQIVND (reference sequence). The CDR3, as DNA: TGTGCCAGTAGCCACTTGGGGGCAATGGACACTGAAGCTTTCTTT. Translating gives CASSHLGAMDTEAFF.

The chain is built from TRBV7-3 and TRBJ2-1; perhaps TRBD2 as D (6 bases). The V end lost 1 base, the J end lost 9 bases, and 16 bases lay between the germline ends. Looked up from germline, CDR1 is SGHTA and CDR2 is FQGTGA. The CDR3 is 15 residues long. The CDR3 DNA is TGTGCCAGCAGCTTAAGTCGGTCTAGCGACAGTGAGCAGTTCTTC. Translated, it gives CASSLSRSSDSEQFF.

The table lists this clone with a few counts. The chain has TRBV11-3 and TRBJ2-3; possible D gene TRBD1, 7 bases. V was pared by 0 bases and J by 1 base, with 11 bases between. This CDR3 contains 16 residues. CDR1 SGHNT and CDR2 YENEEA come from the germline V gene. The CDR3 sequence: CASSLDGGTGTDTQYF. The CDR3 nucleotides are TGTGCCAGCAGCTTAGATGGGGGGACAGGCACAGATACGCAGTATTTT.

The chain employs TRBV6-5 and TRBJ2-7; 8 bases line up with TRBD2. V trimming: 1 base; J trimming: 3 bases; junction bases outside the gene matches: 2. The CDR3 length is 14 residues. Per germline, CDR1 MNHEY and CDR2 SVGAGI. As DNA, the CDR3 is TGTGCCAGCAGTTACTTTACTAGCGGCTACGAGCAGTACTTC. Its translation: CASSYFTSGYEQYF.

The V and J genes are TRBV6-5 and TRBJ2-7, with TRBD1 identical over 9 bases. There are 14 residues in the CDR3. In germline, CDR1 is MNHEY, CDR2 SVGAGI. V trimming: 2 bases; J trimming: 6 bases; junction bases outside the gene matches: 5. The chain's CDR3 is CASSYRTGDGEQYF. The DNA for the CDR3 is TGTGCCAGCAGTTACCGGACAGGGGATGGCGAGCAGTACTTC.